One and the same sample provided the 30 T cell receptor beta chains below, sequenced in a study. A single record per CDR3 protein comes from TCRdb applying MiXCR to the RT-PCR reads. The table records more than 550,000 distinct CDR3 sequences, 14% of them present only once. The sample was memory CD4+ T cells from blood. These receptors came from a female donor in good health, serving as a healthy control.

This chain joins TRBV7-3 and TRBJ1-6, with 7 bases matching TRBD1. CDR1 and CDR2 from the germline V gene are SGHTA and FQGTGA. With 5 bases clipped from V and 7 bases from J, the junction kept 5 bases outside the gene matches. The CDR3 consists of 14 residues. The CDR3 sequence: CASSAGTVNSPLHF. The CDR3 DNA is TGTGCCAGCAGCGCCGGGACAGTCAATTCACCCCTCCACTTT. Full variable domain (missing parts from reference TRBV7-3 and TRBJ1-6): GAGVSQTPSNKVTEKGKYVELRCDPISGHTALYWYRQSLGQGPEFLIYFQGTGAADDSGLPNDRFFAVRPEGSVSTLKIQRTERGDSAVYLCASSAGTVNSPLHFGNGTRLTVT.

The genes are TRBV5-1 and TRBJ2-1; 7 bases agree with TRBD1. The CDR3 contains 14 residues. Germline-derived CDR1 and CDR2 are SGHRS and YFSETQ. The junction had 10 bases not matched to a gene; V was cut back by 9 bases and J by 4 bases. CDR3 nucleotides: TGCGCCACCCACGGGGACAGTGAATACAATGAGCAGTTCTTC. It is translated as CATHGDSEYNEQFF.

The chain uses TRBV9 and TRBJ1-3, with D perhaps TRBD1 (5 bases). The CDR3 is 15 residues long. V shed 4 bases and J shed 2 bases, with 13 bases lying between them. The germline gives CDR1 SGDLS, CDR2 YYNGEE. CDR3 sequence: CASSWDWGPGNTIYF. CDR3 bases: TGTGCCAGCAGCTGGGACTGGGGACCTGGAAACACCATATATTTT.

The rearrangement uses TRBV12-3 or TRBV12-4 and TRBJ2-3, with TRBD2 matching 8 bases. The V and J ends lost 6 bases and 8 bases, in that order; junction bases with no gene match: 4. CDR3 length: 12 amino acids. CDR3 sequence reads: CASRTAGGTQYF. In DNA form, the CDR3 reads TGTGCCAGCAGGACGGCGGGAGGTACGCAGTATTTT.

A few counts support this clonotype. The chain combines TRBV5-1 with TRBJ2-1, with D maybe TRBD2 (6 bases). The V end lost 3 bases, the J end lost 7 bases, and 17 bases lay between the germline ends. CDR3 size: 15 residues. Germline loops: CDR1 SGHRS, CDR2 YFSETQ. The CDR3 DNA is TGCGCCAGCAGCTCTGACGGTAGCGGATTAAATGAGCAGTTCTTC. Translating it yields CASSSDGSGLNEQFF.

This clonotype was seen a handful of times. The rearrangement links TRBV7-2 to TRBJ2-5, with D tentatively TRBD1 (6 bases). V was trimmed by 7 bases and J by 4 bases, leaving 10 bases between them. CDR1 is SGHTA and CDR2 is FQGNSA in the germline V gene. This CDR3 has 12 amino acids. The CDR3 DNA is TGTGCCAGCAACCCCAGGGGAGAGACCCAGTACTTC. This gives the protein CASNPRGETQYF.

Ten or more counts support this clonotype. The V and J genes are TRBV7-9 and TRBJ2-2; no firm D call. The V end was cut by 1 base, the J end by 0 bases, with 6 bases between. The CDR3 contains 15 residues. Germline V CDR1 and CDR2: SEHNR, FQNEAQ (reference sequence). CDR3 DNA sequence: TGTGCCAGCAGCTTAGGAGGTTCGAACACCGGGGAGCTGTTTTTT. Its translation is CASSLGGSNTGELFF.

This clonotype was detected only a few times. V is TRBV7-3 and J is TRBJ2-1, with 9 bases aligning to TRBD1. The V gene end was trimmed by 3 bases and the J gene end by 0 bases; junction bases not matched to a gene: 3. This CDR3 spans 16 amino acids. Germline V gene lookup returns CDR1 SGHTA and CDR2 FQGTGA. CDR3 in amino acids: CASSFEGQGSYNEQFF. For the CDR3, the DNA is TGTGCCAGCAGCTTTGAGGGACAGGGCTCCTACAATGAGCAGTTCTTC.

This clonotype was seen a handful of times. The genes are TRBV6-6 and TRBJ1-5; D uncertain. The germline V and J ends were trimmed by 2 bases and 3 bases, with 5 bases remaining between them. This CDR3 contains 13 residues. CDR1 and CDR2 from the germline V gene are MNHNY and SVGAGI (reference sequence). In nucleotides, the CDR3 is TGTGCCAGCAGTTACAAGGCCAATCAGCCCCAGCATTTT. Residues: CASSYKANQPQHF.

DNA of the CDR3: TGTGCCAGCAGGGGACAGGGGGCGCCCACTGAAGCTTTCTTT. This gives the protein CASRGQGAPTEAFF. The chain joins TRBV12-3 or TRBV12-4 to TRBJ1-1, with 12 positions matching TRBD1. The V and J ends lost 6 bases and 4 bases, in that order; junction bases with no gene match: 3. The CDR3 contains 14 residues.

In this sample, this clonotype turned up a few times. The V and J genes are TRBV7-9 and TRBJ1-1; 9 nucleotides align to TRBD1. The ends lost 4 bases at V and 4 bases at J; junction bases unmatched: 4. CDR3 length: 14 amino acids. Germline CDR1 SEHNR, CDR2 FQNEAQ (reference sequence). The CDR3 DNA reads TGTGCCAGCAGCTGGGGGGACAGGGCCACTGAAGCTTTCTTT. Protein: CASSWGDRATEAFF.

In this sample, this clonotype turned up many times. The CDR3 coding sequence is TGCGCCAGCAGCCAAGACAGGGCTACGCAGTATTTT. This gives the protein CASSQDRATQYF. V and J are TRBV4-3 and TRBJ2-3; possibly TRBD1 for D (5 bases). The CDR3 totals 12 residues. Germline CDR1 and CDR2: LGHNA and YSLEER. Trimming cost V 0 bases and J 8 bases, with 6 bases left between them.

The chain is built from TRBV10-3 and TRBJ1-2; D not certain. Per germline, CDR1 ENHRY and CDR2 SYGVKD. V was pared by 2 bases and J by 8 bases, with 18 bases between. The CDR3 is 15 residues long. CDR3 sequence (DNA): TGTGCCATCAGTGAGCGCGGGGTTCTGCCAAAAGGCTACACCTTC. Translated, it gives CAISERGVLPKGYTF.

CDR3 region: CSASQQPNTEAFF. In DNA form, the CDR3 reads TGCAGTGCTAGTCAGCAACCGAACACTGAAGCTTTCTTT. V usage is TRBV20-1 and J usage is TRBJ1-1; D is uncertain. Germline V gives CDR1 DFQATT, CDR2 SNEGSKA (reference sequence). The CDR3 is 13 residues long. The V and J ends lost 3 bases and 1 base respectively, with 9 bases between them.

CDR3 region: CASSQVGLAGNAKNIQYF. CDR3 DNA sequence: TGCGCCAGCAGCCAAGTGGGACTAGCGGGAAATGCCAAAAACATTCAGTACTTC. The J gene is TRBJ2-4, the V gene TRBV4-1; 13 nucleotides align to TRBD2. CDR3 length equals 18 residues. The J segment lost 1 base and the V segment lost 1 base, leaving 4 bases of the junction unmatched. Germline CDR1 reads MGHRA; CDR2 reads YSYEKL.

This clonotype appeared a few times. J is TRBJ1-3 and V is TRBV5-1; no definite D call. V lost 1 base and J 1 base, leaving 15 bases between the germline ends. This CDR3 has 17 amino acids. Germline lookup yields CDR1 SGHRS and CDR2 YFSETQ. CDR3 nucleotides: TGCGCCAGCAGCTTGACGCCCCCCGGAGGTTCTGGAAACACCATATATTTT. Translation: CASSLTPPGGSGNTIYF.

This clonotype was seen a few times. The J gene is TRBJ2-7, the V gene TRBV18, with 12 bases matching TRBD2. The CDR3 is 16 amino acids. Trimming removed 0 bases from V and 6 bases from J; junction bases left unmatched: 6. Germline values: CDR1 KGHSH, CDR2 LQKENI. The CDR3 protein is CASSPPSSGGAVEQYF. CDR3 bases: TGTGCCAGCTCACCACCTTCTAGCGGGGGGGCCGTCGAGCAGTACTTC.

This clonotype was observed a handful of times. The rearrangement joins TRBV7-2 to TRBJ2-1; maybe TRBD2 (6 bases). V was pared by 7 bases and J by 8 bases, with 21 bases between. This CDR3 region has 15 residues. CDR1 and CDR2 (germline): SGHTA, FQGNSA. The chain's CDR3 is CASNPVRGGRDEQFF. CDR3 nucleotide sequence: TGTGCCAGCAACCCCGTCCGTGGGGGGAGAGATGAGCAGTTCTTC.

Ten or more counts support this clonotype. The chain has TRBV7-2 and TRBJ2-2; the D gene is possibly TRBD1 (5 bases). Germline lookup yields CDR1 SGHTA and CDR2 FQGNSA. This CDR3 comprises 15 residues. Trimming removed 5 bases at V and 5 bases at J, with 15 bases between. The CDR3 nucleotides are TGTGCCAGCAGCCCCCGCAGGGTACAGACCGGGGAGCTGTTTTTT. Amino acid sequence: CASSPRRVQTGELFF.

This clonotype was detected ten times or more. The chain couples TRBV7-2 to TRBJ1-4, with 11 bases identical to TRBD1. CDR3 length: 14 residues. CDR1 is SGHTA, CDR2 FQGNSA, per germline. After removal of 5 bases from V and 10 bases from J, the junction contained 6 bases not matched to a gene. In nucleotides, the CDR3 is TGTGCCAGCAGCGCCCGGGACAGGGGGGGAAAACTGTTTTTT. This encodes CASSARDRGGKLFF.

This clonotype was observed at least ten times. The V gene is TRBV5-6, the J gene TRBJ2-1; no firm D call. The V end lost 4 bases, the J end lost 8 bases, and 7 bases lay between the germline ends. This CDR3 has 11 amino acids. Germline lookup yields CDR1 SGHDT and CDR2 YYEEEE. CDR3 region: CASSIMDEQFF. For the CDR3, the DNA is TGTGCCAGCAGCATTATGGATGAGCAGTTCTTC.

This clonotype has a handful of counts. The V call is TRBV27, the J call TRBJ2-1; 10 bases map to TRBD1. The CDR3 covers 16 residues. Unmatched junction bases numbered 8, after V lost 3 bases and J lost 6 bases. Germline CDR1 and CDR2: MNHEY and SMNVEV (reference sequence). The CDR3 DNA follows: TGTGCCAGCAGTTTCCCTAAGAGACAGGGGGCCAATGAGCAGTTCTTC. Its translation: CASSFPKRQGANEQFF.

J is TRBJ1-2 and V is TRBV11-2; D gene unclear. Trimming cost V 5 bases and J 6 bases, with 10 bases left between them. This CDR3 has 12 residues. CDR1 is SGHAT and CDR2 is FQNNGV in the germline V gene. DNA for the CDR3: TGTGCCAGCAGCCTTCGGTTGGATGGCTACACCTTC. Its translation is CASSLRLDGYTF.

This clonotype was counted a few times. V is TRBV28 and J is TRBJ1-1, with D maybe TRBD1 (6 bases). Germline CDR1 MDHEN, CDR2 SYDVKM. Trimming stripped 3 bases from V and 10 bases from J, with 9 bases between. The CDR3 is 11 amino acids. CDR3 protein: CASSFTGRAFF. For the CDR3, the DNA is TGTGCCAGCAGTTTTACAGGGCGAGCTTTCTTT.

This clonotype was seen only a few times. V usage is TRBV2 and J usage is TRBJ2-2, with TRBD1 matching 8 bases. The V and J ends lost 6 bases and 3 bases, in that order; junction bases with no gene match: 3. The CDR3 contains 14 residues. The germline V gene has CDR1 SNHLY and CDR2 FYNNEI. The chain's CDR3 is CASSGQGDTGELFF. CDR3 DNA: TGTGCCAGCAGCGGACAGGGTGACACCGGGGAGCTGTTTTTT.

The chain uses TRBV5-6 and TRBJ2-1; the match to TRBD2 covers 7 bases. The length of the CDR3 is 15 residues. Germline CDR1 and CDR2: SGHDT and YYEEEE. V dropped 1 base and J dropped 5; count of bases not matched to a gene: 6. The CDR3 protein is CASSLRGRDNNEQFF. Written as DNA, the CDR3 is TGTGCCAGCAGCTTGCGCGGGAGAGACAACAATGAGCAGTTCTTC. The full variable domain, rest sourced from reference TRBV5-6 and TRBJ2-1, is DAGVTQSPTHLIKTRGQQVTLRCSPKSGHDTVSWYQQALGQGPQFIFQYYEEEERQRGNFPDRFSGHQFPNYSSELNVNALLLGDSALYLCASSLRGRDNNEQFFGPGTRLTVL.

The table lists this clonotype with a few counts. CDR3 sequence reads: CASSRVTANQPQHF. The CDR3 DNA is TGTGCCAGTAGTAGGGTGACAGCGAATCAGCCCCAGCATTTT. The chain has TRBV19 and TRBJ1-5, with D possibly matching TRBD1 (5 bases). Germline CDR1 reads LNHDA; CDR2 reads SQIVND (reference sequence). V lost 4 bases and J 4 bases, leaving 11 bases between the germline ends. This CDR3 has 14 amino acids.

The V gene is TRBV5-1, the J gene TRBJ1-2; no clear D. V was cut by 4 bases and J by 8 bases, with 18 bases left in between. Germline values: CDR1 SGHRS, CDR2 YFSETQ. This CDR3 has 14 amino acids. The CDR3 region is CASSPTTPAEGYTF. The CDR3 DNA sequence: TGCGCCAGCAGCCCCACGACGCCCGCGGAAGGCTACACCTTC.

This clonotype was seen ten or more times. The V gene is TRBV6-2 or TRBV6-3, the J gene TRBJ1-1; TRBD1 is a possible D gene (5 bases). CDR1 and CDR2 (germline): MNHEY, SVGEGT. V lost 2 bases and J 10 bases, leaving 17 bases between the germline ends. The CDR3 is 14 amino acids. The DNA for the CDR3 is TGTGCCAGCAGTTACCCCGACAGTTTCAGTGGAGCTTTCTTT. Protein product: CASSYPDSFSGAFF.

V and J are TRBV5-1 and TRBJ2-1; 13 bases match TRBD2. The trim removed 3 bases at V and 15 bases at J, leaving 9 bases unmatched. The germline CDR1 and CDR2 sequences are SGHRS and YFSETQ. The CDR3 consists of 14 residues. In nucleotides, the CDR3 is TGCGCCAGCAGCTCAGGGACTAGCGGGATGGCCATGTTCTTC. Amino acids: CASSSGTSGMAMFF.